A single sample gave rise to the 24 T cell receptor beta chains below, sequenced in a study of blood T cell repertoires in COVID-19. Clones were read by immunoSEQ multiplex PCR, and TCRdb kept only the in-frame ones, dropping some. Of about 77,000 clones detected, roughly 90% appear once; the ten largest clones hold 16%. The sample comprised peripheral blood. The origin of the receptors is a woman of 80 years or more with active or convalescent COVID-19.

V gene TRBV6-5 combines with J gene TRBJ2-5, with D tentatively TRBD2 (5 bases). CDR1 and CDR2 (germline): MNHEY, SVGAGI. This CDR3 is 15 amino acids long. V was cut by 0 bases and J by 4 bases, with 12 bases left in between. The CDR3 DNA follows: TGTGCCAGCAGTTACTCTAGCCGGGATGGAGAGACCCAGTACTTC. Its protein is CASSYSSRDGETQYF.

The V and J genes are TRBV21-1 and TRBJ2-5; the D call of TRBD1 is as the table states it, not checked on the DNA. TRBV21-1 is a known pseudogene. The CDR3 loop spans 19 amino acids. CDR3 coding DNA: TGTGCCAGCAGCAAAGCGAAATCGACAGGGACCGGCAGGAAGGAGACCCAGTACTTC. It encodes CASSKAKSTGTGRKETQYF.

Here the CDR3 DNA reads TGTGCCAGCAGCAATGAATATACAGTTCGACACGGTGGCTACACCTTC. This codes for CASSNEYTVRHGGYTF. The chain joins TRBV21-1 to TRBJ1-2; the table's TRBD1 call for D was not verified on the DNA. TRBV21-1 has pseudogene status. The CDR3 contains 16 residues.

CDR3 loop: CATSGGGINYGYTF. The CDR3 DNA is TGTGCCACCAGTGGCGGCGGAATTAACTATGGCTACACCTTC. This chain joins TRBV24-1 and TRBJ1-2, with D unclear. Germline assignment: CDR1 KGHDR and CDR2 SFDVKD. Trimming took off 5 bases at V and 1 base at J, with 10 bases between the two ends. The CDR3 contains 14 residues.

The V call is TRBV7-2, the J call TRBJ2-1; 7 bases fit TRBD2. Germline V gene sequence: CDR1 SGHTA, CDR2 FQGNSA. V gave up 5 bases and J gave up 9 bases; unmatched junction bases: 7. The CDR3 has 13 residues. CDR3 DNA: TGTGCCAGCAGCCACGGACTAGTTTTTGAGCAGTTCTTC. It encodes CASSHGLVFEQFF.

The V call is TRBV6-5, the J call TRBJ2-1; TRBD2 matches at 11 bases. This CDR3 has 14 amino acids. Germline CDR1 MNHEY, CDR2 SVGAGI. V was clipped by 7 bases and J by 9 bases; unmatched bases: 8. CDR3 DNA sequence: TGTGCCAGCAAACTAGCGGGGGTTTCGGGTGAGCAGTTCTTC. The encoded protein is CASKLAGVSGEQFF.

V usage is TRBV2 and J usage is TRBJ2-1; 9 bases are a match to TRBD1. The CDR3 consists of 15 residues. J lost 6 bases, V lost 6 bases, and 9 bases had no gene match. CDR1 and CDR2 (germline): SNHLY, FYNNEI. The DNA for the CDR3 is TGTGCCAGCAGCGATTCCGGGACAGGGCTCAATGAGCAGTTCTTC. Translating it yields CASSDSGTGLNEQFF.

The V call is TRBV20-1, the J call TRBJ1-1, with 9 positions matching TRBD1. Trimming at V came to 3 bases and at J to 0 bases, leaving 5 bases not matched to a gene. The CDR3 has 15 amino acids. CDR1 and CDR2 from the germline V gene are DFQATT and SNEGSKA (reference sequence). Here the CDR3 reads CSASTGTGMNTEAFF. CDR3 in DNA: TGCAGTGCTAGTACCGGGACAGGGATGAACACTGAAGCTTTCTTT.

In this sample, this clone turned up a few times. The chain is built from TRBV5-1 and TRBJ1-1; TRBD1 matches at 7 bases. CDR3 size: 13 residues. V lost 6 bases and J lost 2; bases outside the gene matches: 4. In germline, CDR1 is SGHRS, CDR2 YFSETQ. Here the CDR3 DNA reads TGCGCCAGCAAGGAGGGGGCAAACACTGAAGCTTTCTTT. Its translation: CASKEGANTEAFF.

The gene calls are TRBV28 and TRBJ1-2; 7 nucleotides align to TRBD1. The CDR3 is 14 residues long. CDR1 is MDHEN and CDR2 is SYDVKM in the germline V gene. Trimming removed 8 bases from V and 8 bases from J; junction bases left unmatched: 14. Here the CDR3 DNA reads TGTGCCAGCGGTTCAGACAGGGAGCTGTGGGGCTACACCTTC. It encodes CASGSDRELWGYTF.

CDR3 coding DNA: TGCGCCAGCAGTCTCCGGACAGAAGCTAACTATGGCTACACCTTC. Translating gives CASSLRTEANYGYTF. The rearrangement joins TRBV5-1 to TRBJ1-2; D is perhaps TRBD1 (6 bases). The V gene lost 5 bases and the J gene lost 0 bases, with 14 bases spanning the gap. The CDR3 is 15 amino acids. Germline-derived CDR1 and CDR2 are SGHRS and YFSETQ.

V is TRBV28 and J is TRBJ1-2; D gene uncertain. Trimming shortened V by 5 bases and J by 0 bases, and 13 bases separated the two germline ends. The CDR3 sequence is 15 residues long. The germline gives CDR1 MDHEN, CDR2 SYDVKM. CDR3 region: CASSPPQRTNYGYTF. CDR3 sequence (DNA): TGTGCCAGCAGTCCCCCACAGAGAACTAACTATGGCTACACCTTC.

The chain employs TRBV5-1 and TRBJ2-2, with D perhaps TRBD1 (7 bases). The CDR3 covers 15 residues. Trimming took off 0 bases at V and 8 bases at J, with 14 bases between the two ends. The germline V gene has CDR1 SGHRS and CDR2 YFSETQ. The CDR3 region is CASSLGQGGPGELFF. The CDR3 coding sequence is TGCGCCAGCAGCTTGGGACAGGGAGGACCGGGGGAGCTGTTTTTT.

The chain uses TRBV12-5 and TRBJ2-5; TRBD2 matches at 10 bases. Germline CDR1 and CDR2: LGHNT and FRNRAP. The CDR3 totals 20 residues. V trimming: 1 base; J trimming: 4 bases; junction bases outside the gene matches: 18. CDR3 sequence: CASGLGYRASGGSGGETQYF. The CDR3 nucleotides read TGTGCTAGTGGTTTGGGTTATAGGGCTAGCGGGGGAAGTGGTGGAGAGACCCAGTACTTC.

This chain uses TRBV4-1 with TRBJ1-1; 7 bases match TRBD1. CDR3 length: 12 residues. The germline V gene has CDR1 MGHRA and CDR2 YSYEKL. V was pared by 5 bases and J by 9 bases, with 6 bases of the junction left unmatched. The CDR3 nucleotides are TGCGCCAGCAGCTCCCGGGACAGTAAAGCTTTCTTT. Its translation: CASSSRDSKAFF.

The chain combines TRBV9 with TRBJ2-2; 7 bases map to TRBD1. Germline trimming cut 0 bases from V and 4 bases from J; bases unmatched to any gene: 3. CDR3 length: 15 residues. The germline V gene encodes CDR1 SGDLS and CDR2 YYNGEE. CDR3 sequence (DNA): TGTGCCAGCAGCGTAGCAGGGGGTGGCACCGGGGAGCTGTTTTTT. Amino acid sequence: CASSVAGGGTGELFF.

The gene calls are TRBV3-1 (or the pseudogene TRBV3-2) and TRBJ1-6, with TRBD1 identical over 7 bases. V was pared by 2 bases and J by 6 bases, with 4 bases of the junction left unmatched. There are 15 residues in the CDR3. Looked up from germline, CDR1 is LGHDT and CDR2 is YNNKEL (reference sequence). The CDR3 bases are TGTGCCAGCAGCCAACCAGGGGGTTTTAATTCACCCCTCCACTTT. Its protein is CASSQPGGFNSPLHF.

The V call is TRBV7-8, the J call TRBJ1-1; D remains ambiguous. The V gene's germline CDR1 is SGHVS and CDR2 FQNEAQ. This CDR3 is 14 amino acids long. V dropped 0 bases and J dropped 1 base, with 6 bases sitting between them. CDR3 residues: CASSLAEGNTEAFF. The CDR3 DNA is TGTGCCAGCAGCTTAGCGGAGGGGAACACTGAAGCTTTCTTT.

This clone was seen a single time. This sequence joins TRBV28 and TRBJ1-6; D might be TRBD1 (6 bases). V lost 6 bases and J 2 bases, leaving 11 bases between the germline ends. The V gene's germline CDR1 is MDHEN and CDR2 SYDVKM. This CDR3 has 15 residues. The CDR3 region is CASSKGGAYNSPLHF. In nucleotides, the CDR3 is TGTGCCAGCAGCAAGGGGGGGGCCTATAATTCACCCCTCCACTTT.

V gene TRBV4-1 combines with J gene TRBJ2-7; a possible D gene is TRBD2 (6 bases). Germline V gene sequence: CDR1 MGHRA, CDR2 YSYEKL. V lost 1 base and J lost 5, with 15 bases in between. This CDR3 is built from 15 residues. In DNA form, the CDR3 reads TGCGCCAGCAGCCAAGGGCTCCCGGGGGTCGACGAGCAGTACTTC. It translates to CASSQGLPGVDEQYF.

V is TRBV6-2 or TRBV6-3 and J is TRBJ1-1; 7 positions agree with TRBD1. After removal of 4 bases from V and 11 bases from J, the junction contained 19 bases not matched to a gene. Germline loops: CDR1 MNHEY, CDR2 SVGEGT. CDR3 size: 16 residues. The CDR3 coding sequence is TGTGCCAGCAGTTCGCCTGACTTTAAAACGGGACAGACGGCTTTCTTT. Amino acid sequence: CASSSPDFKTGQTAFF.

The chain is built from TRBV24-1 and TRBJ2-1, with a weak D call TRBD2 (6 bases). This CDR3 is built from 12 residues. The V gene's germline CDR1 is KGHDR and CDR2 SFDVKD. The V gene lost 0 bases and the J gene lost 11 bases, with 7 bases spanning the gap. The CDR3 here is CATSDLGTQQFF. The CDR3 nucleotides are TGTGCCACCAGTGATTTGGGGACTCAGCAGTTCTTC.

The chain combines TRBV7-9 with TRBJ2-7, with TRBD1 matching 10 bases. Germline values: CDR1 SEHNR, CDR2 FQNEAQ (reference sequence). Germline trimming cut 5 bases from V and 5 bases from J; bases unmatched to any gene: 9. CDR3 length equals 15 residues. The CDR3 here is CASSPPGTGDHEQYF. The DNA for the CDR3 is TGTGCCAGCAGCCCTCCCGGGACAGGGGATCACGAGCAGTACTTC.

The V call is TRBV4-3, the J call TRBJ1-1; 9 nucleotides align to TRBD1. The germline CDR1 and CDR2 sequences are LGHNA and YSLEER. This CDR3 comprises 17 residues. The junction had 11 bases not matched to a gene; V was cut back by 3 bases and J by 3 bases. The CDR3 spells CASSHLTGGIGDTEAFF. DNA of the CDR3: TGCGCCAGCAGCCATCTCACAGGGGGCATAGGGGACACTGAAGCTTTCTTT.